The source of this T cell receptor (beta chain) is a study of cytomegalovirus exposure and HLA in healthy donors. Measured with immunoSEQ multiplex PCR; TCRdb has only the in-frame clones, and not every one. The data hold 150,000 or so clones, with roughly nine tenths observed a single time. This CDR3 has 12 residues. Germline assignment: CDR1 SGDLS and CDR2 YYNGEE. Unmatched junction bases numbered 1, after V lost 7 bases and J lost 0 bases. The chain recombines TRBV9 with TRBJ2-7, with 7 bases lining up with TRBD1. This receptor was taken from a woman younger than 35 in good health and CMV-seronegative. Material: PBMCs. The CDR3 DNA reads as TGTGCCAGCGGGGACAGCTCCTACGAGCAGTACTTC. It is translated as CASGDSSYEQYF.